The source of this T cell receptor (beta chain) is a study of graft-versus-host responses after intestinal transplantation. Study information: Multivisceral, liver-intestinal, or isolated intestinal transplants were received by the recipients. Anti-thymocyte globulin was used for induction in all recipients, who then took tacrolimus and steroids for roughly 3 years. Whole-study findings and limits: Recipient marrow harbored GvH clones, some of which surfaced first in ileum or blood.

Sequencing used immunoSEQ multiplex PCR; TCRdb keeps in-frame clones, though not all of them. The repertoire includes about 3,300 clones, around four fifths of them detected once, and around a tenth sits in the top ten. Tissue processing of the graft released intraepithelial and lamina propria lymphocytes from it. As to this clone: Its antigen remains unidentified.

The specimen was ileum tissue, collected roughly 5 and 7 days after intestinal transplantation. This clonotype was obtained from a human patient who received an intestinal transplant, so some T cells may come from the graft donor.

CDR3 bases: TGTGCCTGGAGTAAGGGGACAGCTTCCTACGAGCAGTACTTC. It codes for CAWSKGTASYEQYF. V is TRBV30 and J is TRBJ2-7; 7 nucleotides match TRBD1. From germline, CDR1 is GTSNPN and CDR2 SVGIG (reference sequence). The J segment lost 1 base and the V segment lost 2 bases, leaving 5 bases of the junction unmatched. The CDR3 is made up of 14 amino acids.